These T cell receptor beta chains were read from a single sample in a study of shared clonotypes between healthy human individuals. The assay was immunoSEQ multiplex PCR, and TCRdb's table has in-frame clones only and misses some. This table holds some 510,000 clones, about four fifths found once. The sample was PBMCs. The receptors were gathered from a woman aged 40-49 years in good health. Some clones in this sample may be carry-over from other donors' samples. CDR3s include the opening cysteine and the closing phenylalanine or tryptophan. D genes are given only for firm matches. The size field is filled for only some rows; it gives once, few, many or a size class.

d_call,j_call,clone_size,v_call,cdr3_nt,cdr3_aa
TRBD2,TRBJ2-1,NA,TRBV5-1,TGCGCCAGCAGCCTGGGGCCCGGGCTAGCGGGAGTCAATGAGCAGTTCTTC,CASSLGPGLAGVNEQFF
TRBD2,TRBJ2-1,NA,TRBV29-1,TGCAGCGTTGAGCTAGCGGGACGGTACAATGAGCAGTTCTTC,CSVELAGRYNEQFF
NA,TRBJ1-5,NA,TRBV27,TGTGCCAGCTTTAGCGGCATAACCCATAGCAATCAGCCCCAGCATTTT,CASFSGITHSNQPQHF
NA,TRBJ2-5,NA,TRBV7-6,TGTGCCAGCAGCTTAGTGGGGACGGGGCAAGAGACCCAGTACTTC,CASSLVGTGQETQYF
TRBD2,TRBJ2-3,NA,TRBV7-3,TGTGCCAGCAGCTCGGCTAGCGGCCTCACAGATACGCAGTATTTT,CASSSASGLTDTQYF
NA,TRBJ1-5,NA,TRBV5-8,TGTGCCAGCAGCTTGAGGACAGAGGAGCAGCCCCAGCATTTT,CASSLRTEEQPQHF
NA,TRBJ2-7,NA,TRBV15,TGTGCCACCAGCAGAGATCCAGGGCCCTACGAGCAGTACTTC,CATSRDPGPYEQYF
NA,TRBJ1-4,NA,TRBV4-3,TGCGCCAGCAGCCAAGACAGGTCTAATGAAAAACTGTTTTTT,CASSQDRSNEKLFF
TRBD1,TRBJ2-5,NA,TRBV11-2,TGTGCCAGCAGCTTAGATGTAGGGGGCGCAGGGGAGACCCAGTACTTC,CASSLDVGGAGETQYF
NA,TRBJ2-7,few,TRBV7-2,TGTGCCAGCAGACGAGGAACTCTCTCCTACGAGCAGTACTTC,CASRRGTLSYEQYF
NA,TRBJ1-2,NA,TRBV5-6,TGTGCCAGCAGCTTGGACAATCGCTATGGTTACACCTTC,CASSLDNRYGYTF
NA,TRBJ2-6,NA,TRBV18,TGTGCCAGCTCAGTCGGGCAGACTTCCTCTGGGGCCAACGTCCTGACTTTC,CASSVGQTSSGANVLTF
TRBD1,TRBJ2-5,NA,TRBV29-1,TGCAGCGTTGAAGCCGGGACAGGAGGCCAAGAGACCCAGTACTTC,CSVEAGTGGQETQYF
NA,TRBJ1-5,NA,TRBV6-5,TGTGCCAGCAGTTACTCTCGGGTTTGGCCCCAGCATTTT,CASSYSRVWPQHF
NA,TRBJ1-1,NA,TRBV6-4,TGTGCCAGCAGTTTTGATGTGAACACTGAAGCTTTCTTT,CASSFDVNTEAFF
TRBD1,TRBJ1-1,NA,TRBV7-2,TGTGCCAGCAGCTTAGCCACAGGGGGCTATACTGAAGCTTTCTTT,CASSLATGGYTEAFF
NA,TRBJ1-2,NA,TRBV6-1,TGTGCCAGCAGTGAAACGCTGGGCCATAGCTATGGCTACACCTTC,CASSETLGHSYGYTF
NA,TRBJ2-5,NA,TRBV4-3,TGCGCCAGCAGCCAAGATCTCTCGCAAGAGACCCAGTACTTC,CASSQDLSQETQYF
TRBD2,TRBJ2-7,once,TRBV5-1,TGCGCCAGCAGCTTGGGACTAGCGGGATCAGACTCCTACGAGCAGTACTTC,CASSLGLAGSDSYEQYF
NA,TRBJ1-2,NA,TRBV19,TGTGCCAGTAGTATAGGTTCCGGGACGCTTAACTATGGCTACACCTTC,CASSIGSGTLNYGYTF
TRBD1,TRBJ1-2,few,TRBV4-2,TGTGCCAGCAGCCACACAGGGGGCCACTATGGCTACACCTTC,CASSHTGGHYGYTF
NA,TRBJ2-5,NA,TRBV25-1,TGTGCCAGCAGTGAATGGGCAGTTAAGACCCAGTACTTC,CASSEWAVKTQYF
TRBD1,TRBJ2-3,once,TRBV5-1,TGCGCCAGCAGCCTCGGACAGGACACAGATACGCAGTATTTT,CASSLGQDTDTQYF
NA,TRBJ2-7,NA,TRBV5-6,TGTGCCAGCAGCTTGGCCCCGACAGTCGCGACCTACGAGCAGTACTTC,CASSLAPTVATYEQYF
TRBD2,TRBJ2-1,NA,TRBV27,TGTGCCAGCAGTTTCGCAGGACTAGCGGGGGCCTGGGAGCAGTTCTTC,CASSFAGLAGAWEQFF
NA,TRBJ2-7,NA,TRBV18,TGTGCCAGCTCACCACTCGGCCCCTACGAGCAGTACTTC,CASSPLGPYEQYF
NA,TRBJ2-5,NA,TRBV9,TGTGCCAGCAGCGCGCATGGCACAAAATTAGAGACCCAGTACTTC,CASSAHGTKLETQYF
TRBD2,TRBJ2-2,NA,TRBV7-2,TGTGCCGGAGCCCCGGGCGGGGGAGGTCGGGAGCTGTTTTTT,CAGAPGGGGRELFF
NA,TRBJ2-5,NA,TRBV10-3,TGTGCCATCAGTGAGTCGGGGGGCGGGATAGAGACCCAGTACTTC,CAISESGGGIETQYF